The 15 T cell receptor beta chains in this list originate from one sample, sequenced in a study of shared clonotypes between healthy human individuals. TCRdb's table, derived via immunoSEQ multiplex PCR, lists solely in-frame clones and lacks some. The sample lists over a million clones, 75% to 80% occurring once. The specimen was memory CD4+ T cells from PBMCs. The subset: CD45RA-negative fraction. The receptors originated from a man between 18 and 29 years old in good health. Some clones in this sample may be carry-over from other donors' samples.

CDR3: CASSLRASGSGQETQYF. CDR3 DNA: TGTGCCAGCAGCTTAAGGGCTAGCGGGAGCGGTCAAGAGACCCAGTACTTC. The chain has TRBV7-3 and TRBJ2-5; 10 positions match TRBD2. Germline loops: CDR1 SGHTA, CDR2 FQGTGA. The CDR3 contains 17 residues. The V segment lost 1 base and the J segment 2 bases; nucleotides outside the gene matches: 7.

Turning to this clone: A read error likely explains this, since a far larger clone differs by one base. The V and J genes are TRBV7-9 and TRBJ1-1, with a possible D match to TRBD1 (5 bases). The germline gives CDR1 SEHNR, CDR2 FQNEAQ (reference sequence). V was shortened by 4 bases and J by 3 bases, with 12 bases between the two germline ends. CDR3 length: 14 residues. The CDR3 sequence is CASSSIGGHTEAFF. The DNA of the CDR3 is TGTGCCAGCAGCTCAATCGGGGGACACACTGAAGCTTTCTTT.

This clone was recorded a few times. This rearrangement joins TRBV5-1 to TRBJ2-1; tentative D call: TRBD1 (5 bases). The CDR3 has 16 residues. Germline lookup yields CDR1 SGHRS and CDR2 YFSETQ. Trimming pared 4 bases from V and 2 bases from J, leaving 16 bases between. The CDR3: CASSPGHRNPYNEQFF. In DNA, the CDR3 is TGCGCCAGCAGCCCAGGACACAGAAACCCCTACAATGAGCAGTTCTTC.

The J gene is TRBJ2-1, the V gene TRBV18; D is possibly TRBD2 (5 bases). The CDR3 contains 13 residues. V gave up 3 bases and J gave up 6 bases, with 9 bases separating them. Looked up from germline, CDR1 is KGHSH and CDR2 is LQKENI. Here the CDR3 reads CASSPDGGNEQFF. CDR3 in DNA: TGTGCCAGCTCACCGGACGGAGGCAATGAGCAGTTCTTC. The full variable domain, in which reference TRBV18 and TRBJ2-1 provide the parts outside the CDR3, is NAGVMQNPRHLVRRRGQEARLRCSPMKGHSHVYWYRQLPEEGLKFMVYLQKENIIDESGMPKERFSAEFPKEGPSILRIQQVVRGDSAAYFCASSPDGGNEQFFGPGTRLTVL.

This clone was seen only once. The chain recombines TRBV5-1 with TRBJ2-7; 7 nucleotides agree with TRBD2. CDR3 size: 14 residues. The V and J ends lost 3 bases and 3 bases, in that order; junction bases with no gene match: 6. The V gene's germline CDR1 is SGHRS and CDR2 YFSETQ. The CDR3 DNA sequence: TGCGCCAGCAGCTCCGGGGGGATTTACTACGAGCAGTACTTC. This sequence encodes CASSSGGIYYEQYF.

CDR3 in DNA: TGTGCCAGCAAGTTCCTGAATTCCGGGACTTTCTCCTACAATGAGCAGTTCTTC. Amino acids: CASKFLNSGTFSYNEQFF. This rearrangement joins TRBV28 to TRBJ2-1, with TRBD2 as a possible D gene (6 bases). CDR1 is MDHEN, CDR2 SYDVKM, per germline. Trimming took off 7 bases at V and 0 bases at J, with 22 bases between the two ends. This CDR3 is built from 18 residues.

CDR3 nucleotides: TGCGCCAGCAGCCAGCACAGAGCCTCCTACGAGCAGTACTTC. As protein: CASSQHRASYEQYF. The chain couples TRBV4-3 to TRBJ2-7, with D uncertain. The germline gives CDR1 LGHNA, CDR2 YSLEER. The germline V and J ends were trimmed by 3 bases and 0 bases, with 9 bases remaining between them. This CDR3 comprises 14 residues.

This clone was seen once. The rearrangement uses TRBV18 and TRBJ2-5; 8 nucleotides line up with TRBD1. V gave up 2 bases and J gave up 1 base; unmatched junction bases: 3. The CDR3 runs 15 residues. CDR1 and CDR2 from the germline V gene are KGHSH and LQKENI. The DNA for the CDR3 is TGTGCCAGCTCACCAAAGGGACAGGTCCAAGAGACCCAGTACTTC. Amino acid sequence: CASSPKGQVQETQYF.

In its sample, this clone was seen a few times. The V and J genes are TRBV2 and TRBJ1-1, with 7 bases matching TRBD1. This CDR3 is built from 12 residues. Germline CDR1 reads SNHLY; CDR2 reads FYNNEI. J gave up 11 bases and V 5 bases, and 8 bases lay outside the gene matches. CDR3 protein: CASSQYRGRAFF. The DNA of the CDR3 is TGTGCCAGCAGTCAGTACAGGGGTCGGGCTTTCTTT. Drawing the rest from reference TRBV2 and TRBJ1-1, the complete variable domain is EPEVTQTPSHQVTQMGQEVILRCVPISNHLYFYWYRQILGQKVEFLVSFYNNEISEKSEIFDDQFSVERPDGSNFTLKIRSTKLEDSAMYFCASSQYRGRAFFGQGTRLTVV.

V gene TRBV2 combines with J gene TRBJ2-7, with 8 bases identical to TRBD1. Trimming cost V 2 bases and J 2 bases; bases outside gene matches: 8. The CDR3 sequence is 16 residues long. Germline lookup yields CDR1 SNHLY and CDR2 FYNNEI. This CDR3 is CASSEQGATITYEQYF. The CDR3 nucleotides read TGTGCCAGCAGTGAACAGGGGGCTACGATAACCTACGAGCAGTACTTC.

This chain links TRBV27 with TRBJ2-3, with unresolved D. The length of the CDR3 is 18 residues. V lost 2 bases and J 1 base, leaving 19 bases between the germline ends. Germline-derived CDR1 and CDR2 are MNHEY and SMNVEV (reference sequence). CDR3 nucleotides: TGTGCCAGCAGTTTAAGGGCATCCGCGCTCGCCGGCACAGATACGCAGTATTTT. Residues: CASSLRASALAGTDTQYF.

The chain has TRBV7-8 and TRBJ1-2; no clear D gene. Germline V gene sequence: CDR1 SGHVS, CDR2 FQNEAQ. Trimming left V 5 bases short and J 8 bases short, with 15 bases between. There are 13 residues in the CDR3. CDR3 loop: CASSPNTIGGYTF. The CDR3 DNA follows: TGTGCCAGCAGCCCCAACACGATAGGGGGCTACACCTTC.

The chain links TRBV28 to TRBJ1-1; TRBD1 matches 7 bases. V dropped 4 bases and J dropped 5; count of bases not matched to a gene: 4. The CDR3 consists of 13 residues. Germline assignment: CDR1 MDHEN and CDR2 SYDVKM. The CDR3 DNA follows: TGTGCCAGCAGTTATGACAGGGTGACTGAAGCTTTCTTT. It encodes CASSYDRVTEAFF.

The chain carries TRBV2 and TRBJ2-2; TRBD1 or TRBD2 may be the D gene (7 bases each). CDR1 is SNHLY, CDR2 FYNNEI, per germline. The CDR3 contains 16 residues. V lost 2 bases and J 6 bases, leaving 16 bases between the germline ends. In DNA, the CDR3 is TGTGCCAGCAGTGAACGACGCAGGGGGAGGGCCGGGGAGCTGTTTTTT. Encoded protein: CASSERRRGRAGELFF. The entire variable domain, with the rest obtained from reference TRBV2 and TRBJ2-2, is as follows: EPEVTQTPSHQVTQMGQEVILRCVPISNHLYFYWYRQILGQKVEFLVSFYNNEISEKSEIFDDQFSVERPDGSNFTLKIRSTKLEDSAMYFCASSERRRGRAGELFFGEGSRLTVL.

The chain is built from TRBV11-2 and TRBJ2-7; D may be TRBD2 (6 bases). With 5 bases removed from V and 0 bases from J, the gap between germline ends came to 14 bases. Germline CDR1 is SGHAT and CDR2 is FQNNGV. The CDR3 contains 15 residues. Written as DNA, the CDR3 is TGTGCCAGCAGCGGCCAACCGGGACTCTCCTACGAGCAGTACTTC. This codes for CASSGQPGLSYEQYF.